This passage covers 27 T cell receptor beta chains from one sample sequenced in a study of CD8+ T cells in alopecia areata. cDNA prepared by RNA extraction and subsequent reverse transcription served as the template for sequencing. TCRdb's copy holds only in-frame clones and misses some; the assay was immunoSEQ multiplex PCR. This table has about 270,000 clones, around 64% appearing once. This sample's treatment: oral pan-JAK inhibitor, 5-10 mg twice daily. The starting material was CD4+ T cells sorted from blood, obtained around week 53, from a patient treated with tofacitinib. Receptors were obtained from a human donor with alopecia areata.

The chain combines TRBV7-6 with TRBJ2-7; the D gene is possibly TRBD2 (5 bases). The CDR3 spans 16 residues. The germline CDR1 and CDR2 sequences are SGHVS and FNYEAQ. Trimming took 0 bases from V and 2 from J, leaving 14 bases between them. The CDR3 protein is CASSLAYPGLPYEQYF. In nucleotides, the CDR3 is TGTGCCAGCAGCTTAGCATACCCTGGACTTCCCTACGAGCAGTACTTC.

The gene calls are TRBV5-6 and TRBJ1-1; no definite D call. From germline, CDR1 is SGHDT and CDR2 YYEEEE. The CDR3 consists of 15 residues. With 6 bases removed from V and 3 bases from J, the gap between germline ends came to 18 bases. CDR3 amino acids: CASTGDPGRHTEAFF. The CDR3 DNA reads TGTGCCAGCACCGGAGATCCGGGTCGACACACTGAAGCTTTCTTT.

This chain links TRBV5-1 with TRBJ2-5; no definite D call. The CDR3 contains 14 residues. The germline CDR1 and CDR2 sequences are SGHRS and YFSETQ. V was shortened by 2 bases and J by 2 bases, with 10 bases between the two germline ends. CDR3 protein: CASSFGRSQETQYF. The CDR3 DNA is TGCGCCAGCAGCTTTGGCAGATCTCAAGAGACCCAGTACTTC.

The chain recombines TRBV14 with TRBJ2-1; D possibly corresponds to TRBD1 (6 bases). The germline V and J ends were trimmed by 3 bases and 2 bases, with 14 bases remaining between them. The CDR3 runs 16 residues. Germline lookup yields CDR1 SGHDN and CDR2 FVKESK. The CDR3 spells CASSHPGHLAYNEQFF. The CDR3 bases are TGTGCCAGCAGCCACCCGGGACATTTAGCCTACAATGAGCAGTTCTTC.

The genes are TRBV27 and TRBJ2-6, with D possibly being TRBD1 (5 bases). Trimming stripped 5 bases from V and 4 bases from J, with 12 bases between. The germline V gene has CDR1 MNHEY and CDR2 SMNVEV (reference sequence). The CDR3 length is 15 residues. The CDR3 sequence: CASSPQGYGANVLTF. Written as DNA, the CDR3 is TGTGCCAGCAGTCCTCAGGGTTACGGGGCCAACGTCCTGACTTTC.

The chain is built from TRBV7-9 and TRBJ2-3; 9 positions match TRBD2. The CDR3 extends over 15 amino acids. Per the germline V gene, CDR1 is SEHNR and CDR2 is FQNEAQ (reference sequence). Trimming took 3 bases from V and 1 from J; bases not matched to a gene: 2. CDR3 protein: CASSFPSGGTDTQYF. CDR3 bases: TGTGCCAGCAGCTTCCCTAGCGGGGGCACAGATACGCAGTATTTT.

The chain links TRBV30 to TRBJ2-3; 7 bases map to TRBD1. The J segment lost 1 base and the V segment lost 7 bases, leaving 5 bases of the junction unmatched. CDR3 length: 13 amino acids. Germline V gives CDR1 GTSNPN, CDR2 SVGIG (reference sequence). CDR3 sequence: CAYNRGGTDTQYF. The CDR3 nucleotides are TGTGCCTATAACAGGGGAGGCACAGATACGCAGTATTTT.

CDR3 loop: CASSETGLDEQYF. The CDR3 DNA reads TGTGCCAGCAGCGAGACAGGGCTGGACGAGCAGTACTTC. The rearrangement links TRBV9 to TRBJ2-7; 7 bases align to TRBD1. V lost 3 bases to trimming and J lost 5 bases; unmatched junction nucleotides: 5. The germline CDR1 and CDR2 sequences are SGDLS and YYNGEE. The CDR3 consists of 13 residues.

This clone occurred a few times. The CDR3 protein is CASTPGQARDIQYF. CDR3 nucleotide sequence: TGTGCCAGCACCCCGGGACAGGCTCGGGACATTCAGTACTTC. This chain uses TRBV7-2 with TRBJ2-4, with 8 bases fitting TRBD1. Unmatched junction bases numbered 10, after V lost 7 bases and J lost 8 bases. Germline V gene sequence: CDR1 SGHTA, CDR2 FQGNSA. This CDR3 has 14 residues.

The chain carries TRBV10-3 and TRBJ2-7, with a tentative D call TRBD1 (5 bases). The germline CDR1 and CDR2 sequences are ENHRY and SYGVKD. The CDR3 extends over 14 amino acids. Trimming removed 3 bases from V and 6 bases from J, with 15 bases in between. This CDR3 reads CAISDWGPSSEQYF. The CDR3 DNA is TGTGCCATCAGTGACTGGGGCCCTTCGAGCGAGCAGTACTTC.

The V and J genes are TRBV30 and TRBJ2-1; D is uncertain. V was clipped by 3 bases and J by 9 bases, with 12 bases between them. The V gene's germline CDR1 is GTSNPN and CDR2 SVGIG (reference sequence). The CDR3 totals 12 residues. The CDR3: CAWRIPVGEQFF. The CDR3 DNA sequence: TGTGCCTGGAGGATACCAGTTGGTGAGCAGTTCTTC.

The genes are TRBV21-1 and TRBJ1-6. TRBV21-1 is a known pseudogene. The CDR3 totals 13 residues. The CDR3 nucleotides are TGTGCCAGCAGCAAAGGGAACATGACTTACCGACACTTT. Translating gives CASSKGNMTYRHF.

This clone was seen a handful of times. CDR3 coding DNA: TGTGCCAGCAGCGTAGGGCAAGAGACCCAGTACTTC. This gives the protein CASSVGQETQYF. The rearrangement uses TRBV9 and TRBJ2-5, with D hard to call. Looked up from germline, CDR1 is SGDLS and CDR2 is YYNGEE. V was trimmed by 0 bases and J by 2 bases, leaving 2 bases between them. The CDR3 has 12 amino acids.

This clone came up a few times. This rearrangement joins TRBV6-5 to TRBJ1-1; no reliable D call. The CDR3 runs to 13 residues. Deletions cut 2 bases from V and 5 bases from J, with 9 bases between. Germline assignment: CDR1 MNHEY and CDR2 SVGAGI. The CDR3 DNA sequence: TGTGCCAGCAGTTACGTCGCGGAAACTGAAGCTTTCTTT. Translation gives CASSYVAETEAFF.

This chain joins TRBV5-1 and TRBJ1-2; D is ambiguous. V was pared by 3 bases and J by 6 bases, with 9 bases between. The length of the CDR3 is 12 residues. CDR1 is SGHRS and CDR2 is YFSETQ in the germline V gene. This chain's CDR3 is CASSSQSDGYTF. DNA for the CDR3: TGCGCCAGCAGCTCACAATCGGATGGCTACACCTTC. Combining the CDR3 with reference TRBV5-1 and TRBJ1-2 gives the whole variable domain KAGVTQTPRYLIKTRGQQVTLSCSPISGHRSVSWYQQTPGQGLQFLFEYFSETQRNKGNFPGRFSGRQFSNSRSEMNVSTLELGDSALYLCASSSQSDGYTFGSGTRLTVV.

The chain employs TRBV29-1 and TRBJ1-6; D is undetermined. This CDR3 is built from 13 residues. Trimming left V 4 bases short and J 6 bases short, with 10 bases between. Looked up from germline, CDR1 is SQVTM and CDR2 is ANQGSEA. Here the CDR3 DNA reads TGCAGCGTTGGTCCGGGCCCTAATTCACCCCTCCACTTT. Translated, it gives CSVGPGPNSPLHF.

This clone was seen a few times. The CDR3 nucleotides read TGTGCTAGTGGTTTGGGAACAGGGGGCCTAGGGGAAAAACTGTTTTTT. Translated, it gives CASGLGTGGLGEKLFF. V usage is TRBV12-5 and J usage is TRBJ1-4, with TRBD1 identical over 9 bases. This CDR3 is 16 amino acids long. Germline lookup yields CDR1 LGHNT and CDR2 FRNRAP. V shed 1 base, J shed 8 bases, and the junction held 8 bases outside the gene matches.

This chain joins TRBV29-1 and TRBJ2-7; 9 bases are a match to TRBD1. Germline CDR1 and CDR2: SQVTM and ANQGSEA. V lost 5 bases to trimming and J lost 4 bases; unmatched junction nucleotides: 9. CDR3 length equals 14 residues. The CDR3 bases are TGCAGCGTTAAAACACAGGGGGCGAGGTACGAGCAGTACTTC. Residues: CSVKTQGARYEQYF.

This rearrangement joins TRBV2 to TRBJ1-5; D possibly corresponds to TRBD1 (5 bases). Trimming stripped 4 bases from V and 5 bases from J, with 9 bases between. Per the germline V gene, CDR1 is SNHLY and CDR2 is FYNNEI. The CDR3 is 13 residues long. The CDR3, as DNA: TGTGCCAGCAGTGCGATGGGGGATCAGCCCCAGCATTTT. This encodes CASSAMGDQPQHF. The complete variable domain, with remaining parts taken from reference TRBV2 and TRBJ1-5, reads EPEVTQTPSHQVTQMGQEVILRCVPISNHLYFYWYRQILGQKVEFLVSFYNNEISEKSEIFDDQFSVERPDGSNFTLKIRSTKLEDSAMYFCASSAMGDQPQHFGDGTRLSIL.

There are many counts of this clone. The V gene is TRBV4-2, the J gene TRBJ2-5; 14 bases align to TRBD2. This CDR3 spans 16 amino acids. J was trimmed by 2 bases and V by 1 base; bases with no gene match: 0. Germline V gene lookup returns CDR1 LGHNA and CDR2 YNFKEQ. In nucleotides, the CDR3 is TGTGCCAGCAGCCAAGGACTAGCGGGGGGGCAAGAGACCCAGTACTTC. Translated: CASSQGLAGGQETQYF.

This clone was seen only a few times. V usage is TRBV7-2 and J usage is TRBJ1-4; D is unresolved. This CDR3 comprises 16 residues. CDR1 and CDR2 (germline): SGHTA, FQGNSA. Between the trimmed V and J ends, which lost 1 base and 0 bases, there was a span of 9 bases. The CDR3 spells CASSLGLGATNEKLFF. The CDR3 bases are TGTGCCAGCAGCTTAGGGCTCGGCGCAACTAATGAAAAACTGTTTTTT.

This rearrangement joins TRBV5-1 to TRBJ2-7, with D possibly TRBD2 on 6 matching bases. CDR1 is SGHRS and CDR2 is YFSETQ in the germline V gene. The CDR3 has 14 residues. The V gene lost 1 base and the J gene lost 3 bases, with 11 bases spanning the gap. This CDR3 reads CASSLRGRYYEQYF. In DNA form, the CDR3 reads TGCGCCAGCAGCTTGCGGGGGAGGTACTACGAGCAGTACTTC.

The chain combines TRBV6-5 with TRBJ1-2; D uncertain. Germline CDR1 MNHEY, CDR2 SVGAGI. Deletions cut 2 bases from V and 3 bases from J, with 10 bases between. The CDR3 extends over 14 amino acids. The CDR3 nucleotides read TGTGCCAGCAGTTACGGACCCATGGACTATGGCTACACCTTC. Its protein product is CASSYGPMDYGYTF.

The V gene is TRBV7-9, the J gene TRBJ1-1, with D perhaps TRBD1 (5 bases). The CDR3 totals 11 residues. Germline CDR1 is SEHNR and CDR2 is FQNEAQ (reference sequence). Trimming shortened V by 3 bases and J by 9 bases, and 8 bases separated the two germline ends. The CDR3 nucleotides read TGTGCCAGCAGCTTGAGGGGACAAGCTTTCTTT. The encoded protein is CASSLRGQAFF.

CDR3 loop: CSAQTGGNYEQYF. DNA of the CDR3: TGCAGCGCTCAGACAGGGGGAAACTACGAGCAGTACTTC. This rearrangement joins TRBV29-1 to TRBJ2-7; TRBD1 matches at 9 bases. Germline CDR1 is SQVTM and CDR2 is ANQGSEA. CDR3 length: 13 residues. V dropped 7 bases and J dropped 3; count of bases not matched to a gene: 7.

The CDR3 region is CAWSQGAHNSPLHF. The CDR3 region has the DNA TGTGCCTGGTCTCAGGGGGCCCATAATTCACCCCTCCACTTT. V is TRBV30 and J is TRBJ1-6; 8 bases align to TRBD1. The CDR3 has 14 residues. After removal of 5 bases from V and 5 bases from J, the junction contained 5 bases not matched to a gene. Germline V gene sequence: CDR1 GTSNPN, CDR2 SVGIG (reference sequence).

This clone has just one count. This chain links TRBV18 with TRBJ1-6; D is unclear. V lost 2 bases and J lost 7, with 3 bases in between. The CDR3 has 12 residues. From germline, CDR1 is KGHSH and CDR2 LQKENI. CDR3 sequence (DNA): TGTGCCAGCTCACCAGTCAATTCACCCCTCCACTTT. It is translated as CASSPVNSPLHF.